This TCR beta chain appears in the sequencing data of a study of blood T cell repertoires in COVID-19. Libraries were prepared by immunoSEQ multiplex PCR; TCRdb keeps only in-frame clonotypes and omits some of them. The data show a few hundred thousand clones, 75% to 90% seen once. Germline lookup yields CDR1 MNHEY and CDR2 SVGAGI. Trimming shortened V by 5 bases and J by 2 bases, and 6 bases separated the two germline ends. This CDR3 region has 12 residues. This sequence originates from a man between 18 and 29 years old who had recovered from COVID-19. The specimen was PBMCs or T cells enriched from blood (not recorded which). The chain has TRBV6-5 and TRBJ1-2, with a possible D match to TRBD1 (6 bases). The CDR3 protein is CASSQGNYGYTF. CDR3 in DNA: TGTGCCAGCAGTCAGGGGAACTATGGCTACACCTTC.